This note documents a single T cell receptor beta chain sequence. Each patient experienced a relapse that followed autologous stem cell transplantation, and brentuximab vedotin exposure varied. The data were taken from a study of PD-1 blockade in classical Hodgkin lymphoma. The germline V gene encodes CDR1 MNHEY and CDR2 SMNVEV (reference sequence). The ends were cut back, 5 bases at V and 4 bases at J, with 11 bases in the middle. The CDR3 spans 13 residues. TCRdb's table, derived via immunoSEQ multiplex PCR, lists solely in-frame clones and lacks some. The table includes approximately 43,000 clones, about 85% detected once.

The gene calls are TRBV27 and TRBJ1-2; unclear D gene. The sequence was obtained from a human donor with classical Hodgkin lymphoma. The sequencing used peripheral blood mononuclear cells (PBMCs), collected before the second cycle of nivolumab. The CDR3 loop is CASSEASFYGYTF. The CDR3 DNA sequence: TGTGCCAGCAGTGAGGCCAGCTTCTATGGCTACACCTTC.